This TCR beta chain appears in the sequencing data of a study of blood T cell repertoires in COVID-19. Study-level information: Sites across the United States, Italy and Spain contributed samples from acute and convalescent COVID-19. T cells, B-cell-depleted T cells, or PBMCs provided the cDNA or gDNA that served as material.

The protocol was immunoSEQ multiplex PCR, while the TCRdb copy is restricted to in-frame clones and leaves out a portion. The table includes 140,000 to 150,000 clones, approximately 80% detected once. Germline V gene sequence: CDR1 MNHEY, CDR2 SMNVEV (reference sequence). The CDR3 is 15 amino acids. V was shortened by 2 bases and J by 4 bases, with 11 bases between the two germline ends. This clonotype originated in a woman aged 60-75 years with acute or convalescent COVID-19. The chain carries TRBV27 and TRBJ1-4; tentative D call: TRBD1 (5 bases). Material: peripheral blood. The DNA for the CDR3 is TGTGCCAGCAGTTTACTTGACAGTATTAATGAAAAACTGTTTTTT. Amino acid sequence: CASSLLDSINEKLFF.